This T cell receptor (beta chain) was identified in a study of shared clonotypes between healthy human individuals. Donation came from healthy HIV-negative adults that had no recent acute infections or vaccinations. This CDR3 has 14 amino acids. The V gene lost 8 bases and the J gene lost 9 bases, with 22 bases spanning the gap. Germline V CDR1 and CDR2: MNHNS, SASEGT. The unsorted PBMC replicate PCRs were performed with about 290 ng DNA, approximately 27,000 T cell genomes. Unsorted PBMCs provided DNA that was sequenced on ten immunoSEQ deep assay plates. Under the authors' procedure: ImmunoSEQ junction-only sequences lacked quality scores, so their filtering differed. TCRdb keeps only in-frame clones here, not all; method: immunoSEQ multiplex PCR. The V and J calls and clone size come from that table; D and trimming were worked out from the DNA. The sample consists of a few hundred thousand clones, around 80% of them appearing once.

The sample comprised PBMCs. This receptor was obtained from a woman between 35 and 50 years old in good health. Some clones in this sample may be carry-over from other donors' samples. V and J are TRBV6-1 and TRBJ1-1; D is undetermined. The DNA for the CDR3 is TGTGCCAGCCGAACAGAGTTGAGTTCTGGGCAAGCTTTCTTT. It specifies CASRTELSSGQAFF.